One sample yielded the 11 T cell receptor beta chains listed below, sequenced in a study of molecular identifiers for immune sequencing clone quantification. One entry per CDR3 protein, called by TCRdb with MiXCR from the PCR reads. The sample contains approximately 54,000 distinct CDR3 sequences, about 25% of which appear only once. The sequenced sample consisted of naive CD8+ T cells from blood, with Jurkat cell RNA spiked in. Subset here: FACS-sorted CD8+CD4-CCR7+CD45RA+ naive T cells. The receptors were gathered from a human donor in good health. Some libraries in this study had Jurkat cell RNA spiked in.

This clonotype was picked up a small number of times. CDR3: CASSQEVGPSWNSPLHF. CDR3 sequence (DNA): TGTGCCAGCAGCCAAGAGGTGGGCCCGTCATGGAATTCACCCCTCCACTTT. The genes are TRBV3-1 and TRBJ1-6; D unresolved. The length of the CDR3 is 17 residues. Trimming pared 0 bases from V and 7 bases from J, leaving 16 bases between. The V gene's germline CDR1 is LGHDT and CDR2 YNNKEL (reference sequence).

This clonotype was recorded at least ten times. V and J are TRBV25-1 and TRBJ1-5, with 7 bases matching TRBD1. The CDR3 loop spans 14 amino acids. CDR1 MGHDK and CDR2 SYGVNS come from the germline V gene. Germline trimming cut 5 bases from V and 1 base from J; bases unmatched to any gene: 2. The CDR3 nucleotides are TGTGCCAGCAGTCGACAGGGAAGCAATCAGCCCCAGCATTTT. It translates to CASSRQGSNQPQHF. Combining the CDR3 with reference TRBV25-1 and TRBJ1-5 gives the whole variable domain EADIYQTPRYLVIGTGKKITLECSQTMGHDKMYWYQQDPGMELHLIHYSYGVNSTEKGDLSSESTVSRIRTEHFPLTLESARPSHTSQYLCASSRQGSNQPQHFGDGTRLSIL.

The chain links TRBV12-3 or TRBV12-4 to TRBJ1-2; D not certain. The V end was cut by 5 bases, the J end by 4 bases, with 5 bases between. The CDR3 totals 11 residues. CDR3 in amino acids: CASSEGYGYTF. CDR3 in DNA: TGTGCCAGCAGTGAGGGCTATGGCTACACCTTC.

Many counts were recorded for this clonotype. The V gene is TRBV7-9, the J gene TRBJ2-1; TRBD1 agrees at 7 bases. The V gene's germline CDR1 is SEHNR and CDR2 FQNEAQ (reference sequence). After removal of 4 bases from V and 7 bases from J, the junction contained 10 bases not matched to a gene. CDR3 length equals 15 residues. CDR3: CASSSQTGSGNEQFF. CDR3 coding DNA: TGTGCCAGCAGCTCTCAGACAGGGTCGGGAAATGAGCAGTTCTTC.

The chain joins TRBV6-2 or TRBV6-3 to TRBJ2-3; no clear D. The CDR3 runs 16 residues. The V end lost 3 bases, the J end lost 0 bases, and 13 bases lay between the germline ends. Germline V gives CDR1 MNHEY, CDR2 SVGEGT. The CDR3 DNA sequence: TGTGCCAGCAGTTATGGGCTAGGGCGTAGCACAGATACGCAGTATTTT. It yields the protein CASSYGLGRSTDTQYF.

With respect to this clonotype: A read error may be the cause here, since a much bigger clone is one base away. The genes are TRBV10-2 and TRBJ2-3; D is unresolved. V lost 7 bases to trimming and J lost 0 bases, with 8 bases between them. Germline V gene sequence: CDR1 WSHSY, CDR2 SAAADI. CDR3 size: 13 residues. The CDR3, as DNA: TGCGCCAGCAAAGGTCACAGCACAGATACGCAGTATTTT. Its translation is CASKGHSTDTQYF.

The table lists this clonotype with many counts. The V gene is TRBV20-1, the J gene TRBJ2-3; TRBD2 aligns across 11 bases. CDR1 and CDR2 from the germline V gene are DFQATT and SNEGSKA (reference sequence). The V gene end was trimmed by 3 bases and the J gene end by 2 bases; junction bases not matched to a gene: 13. The CDR3 contains 18 residues. CDR3: CSASETSGISRNTDTQYF. The CDR3 nucleotides read TGCAGTGCTAGTGAGACTAGCGGGATAAGTAGGAACACAGATACGCAGTATTTT.

For this clonotype: This may be a read error: a much more frequent sequence differs by one nucleotide. The rearrangement uses TRBV19 and TRBJ1-1, with D unclear. The CDR3 is 15 amino acids. CDR1 LNHDA and CDR2 SQIVND come from the germline V gene (reference sequence). The V and J ends lost 5 bases and 4 bases respectively, with 17 bases between them. DNA for the CDR3: TGTGCCAGTAGTTTCTCGGTATGGCGGGGCACTGAAGCTTTCTTT. Translated, it gives CASSFSVWRGTEAFF.

This clonotype was detected ten times or more. The chain joins TRBV5-1 to TRBJ1-1; perhaps TRBD1 as D (5 bases). Trimming shortened V by 5 bases and J by 5 bases, and 10 bases separated the two germline ends. This CDR3 contains 12 residues. CDR1 is SGHRS, CDR2 YFSETQ, per germline. The CDR3 reads CASRQGETEAFF. The CDR3 DNA reads TGCGCCAGCAGGCAGGGAGAGACTGAAGCTTTCTTT.

Note on this clonotype: Possible read error: a much larger clone is one base away. The rearrangement links TRBV7-9 to TRBJ1-1; D ambiguous. The CDR3 runs 13 residues. Germline CDR1 is SEHNR and CDR2 is FQNEAQ (reference sequence). Trimming removed 5 bases at V and 1 base at J, with 8 bases between. The CDR3, as DNA: TGTGCCAGCAGCCCTATTCCGAACACTGAAGCTTTCTTT. Encoded protein: CASSPIPNTEAFF.

This clonotype was picked up many times. This chain links TRBV19 with TRBJ2-2, with a possible D match to TRBD1 (6 bases). Germline loops: CDR1 LNHDA, CDR2 SQIVND (reference sequence). V lost 5 bases and J lost 6, with 7 bases in between. The CDR3 spans 12 residues. Here the CDR3 DNA reads TGTGCCAGTAGTGAGGGGGCCGGGGAGCTGTTTTTT. It is translated as CASSEGAGELFF.